The rows below give T cell receptor beta chains drawn from one sample of a study of Ad26.COV2.S vaccination and SARS-CoV-2 variants. Libraries were prepared by immunoSEQ multiplex PCR; TCRdb keeps only in-frame clonotypes and omits some of them. The table lists 350,000 to 450,000 clones, roughly 94% of them singletons, with about 3.9% in the top ten. This specimen consisted of peripheral blood, obtained after recovery from COVID-19. The receptors come from a human donor who had recovered from COVID-19. Each CDR3 is given with its conserved first and last residue. Each record gives: D gene, V gene, J gene, clone size, CDR3 protein, CDR3 DNA. The D gene is left open where the match is weak. Expanded clones are given a class, and other clones once, few, many or no size at all.

d_gene: -
v_gene: TRBV7-9
j_gene: TRBJ1-1
abundance: -
CDR3aa: CASSHRVLNTEAFF
CDR3nt: TGTGCCAGCAGTCACAGGGTATTGAACACTGAAGCTTTCTTT

d_gene: TRBD1
v_gene: TRBV4-1
j_gene: TRBJ1-1
abundance: -
CDR3aa: CASSRGAGGVTEAFF
CDR3nt: TGCGCCAGCAGCCGAGGCGCAGGGGGTGTTACTGAAGCTTTCTTT

d_gene: -
v_gene: TRBV9
j_gene: TRBJ2-3
abundance: -
CDR3aa: CASSESTDTQYF
CDR3nt: TGTGCCAGCAGCGAGAGCACAGATACGCAGTATTTT

d_gene: -
v_gene: TRBV5-6
j_gene: TRBJ1-1
abundance: -
CDR3aa: CASSLIGVNTEAFF
CDR3nt: TGTGCCAGCAGCTTGATAGGGGTGAACACTGAAGCTTTCTTT

d_gene: -
v_gene: TRBV2
j_gene: TRBJ1-5
abundance: -
CDR3aa: CASSEMNSNQPQHF
CDR3nt: TGTGCCAGCAGTGAAATGAATAGCAATCAGCCCCAGCATTTT

d_gene: -
v_gene: TRBV7-9
j_gene: TRBJ1-4
abundance: -
CDR3aa: CASSLTTNEKLFF
CDR3nt: TGTGCCAGCAGCTTAACAACTAATGAAAAACTGTTTTTT

d_gene: -
v_gene: TRBV6-5
j_gene: TRBJ2-2
abundance: -
CDR3aa: CASSYSRDKTGELFF
CDR3nt: TGTGCCAGCAGTTACTCCCGGGACAAGACCGGGGAGCTGTTTTTT

d_gene: -
v_gene: TRBV27
j_gene: TRBJ1-4
abundance: -
CDR3aa: CASKLGEKLFF
CDR3nt: TGTGCCAGCAAACTAGGGGAAAAACTGTTTTTT

d_gene: -
v_gene: TRBV5-5
j_gene: TRBJ1-6
abundance: -
CDR3aa: CASSLKGFGSGSPLHF
CDR3nt: TGTGCCAGCAGCTTGAAGGGATTCGGGTCGGGGTCACCCCTCCACTTT

d_gene: TRBD1
v_gene: TRBV7-2
j_gene: TRBJ1-5
abundance: once
CDR3aa: CASRQGQMSNQPQHF
CDR3nt: TGTGCCAGCAGGCAGGGACAGATGTCAAATCAGCCCCAGCATTTT

d_gene: TRBD2
v_gene: TRBV7-6
j_gene: TRBJ2-1
abundance: -
CDR3aa: CASSVELAGGRNEQFF
CDR3nt: TGTGCCAGCAGCGTTGAACTAGCGGGGGGGCGTAATGAGCAGTTCTTC

d_gene: -
v_gene: TRBV4-2
j_gene: TRBJ1-6
abundance: -
CDR3aa: CASRQGYNSPLHF
CDR3nt: TGTGCCAGCAGGCAAGGGTATAATTCACCCCTCCACTTT

d_gene: -
v_gene: TRBV6-5
j_gene: TRBJ2-3
abundance: -
CDR3aa: CASSSGPGGSTDTQYF
CDR3nt: TGTGCCAGCAGTTCCGGGCCCGGCGGGAGCACAGATACGCAGTATTTT

d_gene: -
v_gene: TRBV29-1
j_gene: TRBJ2-3
abundance: -
CDR3aa: CSVEGLTDTQYF
CDR3nt: TGCAGCGTTGAGGGCCTCACAGATACGCAGTATTTT

d_gene: -
v_gene: TRBV6-2/TRBV6-3
j_gene: TRBJ2-5
abundance: -
CDR3aa: CASSYFRQGGETQYF
CDR3nt: TGTGCCAGCAGTTACTTTCGACAGGGAGGAGAGACCCAGTACTTC

d_gene: -
v_gene: TRBV12-5
j_gene: TRBJ1-5
abundance: -
CDR3aa: CASGFARVNQPQHF
CDR3nt: TGTGCTAGTGGTTTCGCCAGGGTAAATCAGCCCCAGCATTTT

d_gene: -
v_gene: TRBV2
j_gene: TRBJ2-1
abundance: -
CDR3aa: CATFGAYNEQFF
CDR3nt: TGTGCCACCTTTGGGGCCTACAATGAGCAGTTCTTC

d_gene: TRBD1
v_gene: TRBV5-1
j_gene: TRBJ2-2
abundance: -
CDR3aa: CASSTRTGRDTGELFF
CDR3nt: TGCGCCAGCAGCACAAGGACAGGGAGAGACACCGGGGAGCTGTTTTTT

d_gene: -
v_gene: TRBV5-1
j_gene: TRBJ2-2
abundance: -
CDR3aa: CASSLHAANANTGELFF
CDR3nt: TGCGCCAGCAGCTTGCATGCGGCAAACGCGAACACCGGGGAGCTGTTTTTT

d_gene: -
v_gene: TRBV4-1
j_gene: TRBJ1-6
abundance: -
CDR3aa: CASSQGRGGRNSPLHF
CDR3nt: TGCGCCAGCAGCCAAGGGAGGGGAGGAAGGAATTCACCCCTCCACTTT

d_gene: TRBD1
v_gene: TRBV6-1
j_gene: TRBJ1-2
abundance: -
CDR3aa: CASSEYVRGVWSNYGYTF
CDR3nt: TGTGCCAGCAGTGAATATGTCAGGGGGGTCTGGTCGAACTATGGCTACACCTTC

d_gene: -
v_gene: TRBV2
j_gene: TRBJ2-1
abundance: -
CDR3aa: CASLSFGGREQFF
CDR3nt: TGTGCCAGCCTATCGTTCGGGGGGCGTGAGCAGTTCTTC

d_gene: TRBD2
v_gene: TRBV27
j_gene: TRBJ2-7
abundance: -
CDR3aa: CATYREAEWSYEQYF
CDR3nt: TGTGCCACCTACCGGGAGGCGGAGTGGAGCTACGAGCAGTACTTC